The clone carrying this T cell receptor beta chain was counted only a few times. These data are taken from a study of T-cell memory formation after mild COVID-19. The overall study: In these data, TCR clusters were largely donor specific.

Per germline, CDR1 SNHLY and CDR2 FYNNEI. Trimming took 6 bases from V and 6 from J, leaving 9 bases between them. This CDR3 has 11 amino acids. 5'RACE, which relied on constant-segment primers, yielded TCR alpha and TCR beta cDNA libraries carrying sample barcodes and UMIs. TCRdb re-called the 5' RACE reads with MiXCR, one entry per CDR3 protein. The sample holds under 450,000 distinct CDR3 sequences; 20% to 25% are singletons and the top ten take under 25%. Material for sequencing was PBMCs or a T cell subset sorted from them (not recorded which). This TCR came from a young man who had mild COVID-19 (a few samples of this study predate the infection). Cell type and time point are not known. The gene calls are TRBV2 and TRBJ2-7; no firm D call. The CDR3, as DNA: TGTGCCAGCAGACGGCAACCCGAGCAGTACTTC. Translated, it gives CASRRQPEQYF.